Described below is a single T cell receptor (beta chain) sequence and its context. Donors comprised healthy HIV-negative adults lacking recent acute infections or vaccinations. The sample belongs to a study of shared clonotypes between healthy human individuals. In the study overall: Donor composition was two women and a few men, aged 18 to 49.

The CDR3 is made up of 17 amino acids. Method: immunoSEQ multiplex PCR; TCRdb's copy keeps in-frame clones and lacks some. Altogether under 550,000 clones are present, almost 97% being singletons, with the ten largest covering 0.055% to 0.075%. This chain uses TRBV12-2 with TRBJ2-2; TRBD1 reflects the table's D call only, with no check against the DNA. TRBV12-2 is tagged as a pseudogene. The sample comprised naive CD4+ T cells sorted from blood. Subset reported: CD45RA+ positively selected. The sequence derives from a woman aged 25 to 45 in good health. CDR3 loop: CASRLPKGRRVTGELFF. CDR3 bases: TGTGCAAGTCGCTTACCCAAGGGGCGCAGGGTCACCGGGGAGCTGTTTTTT.